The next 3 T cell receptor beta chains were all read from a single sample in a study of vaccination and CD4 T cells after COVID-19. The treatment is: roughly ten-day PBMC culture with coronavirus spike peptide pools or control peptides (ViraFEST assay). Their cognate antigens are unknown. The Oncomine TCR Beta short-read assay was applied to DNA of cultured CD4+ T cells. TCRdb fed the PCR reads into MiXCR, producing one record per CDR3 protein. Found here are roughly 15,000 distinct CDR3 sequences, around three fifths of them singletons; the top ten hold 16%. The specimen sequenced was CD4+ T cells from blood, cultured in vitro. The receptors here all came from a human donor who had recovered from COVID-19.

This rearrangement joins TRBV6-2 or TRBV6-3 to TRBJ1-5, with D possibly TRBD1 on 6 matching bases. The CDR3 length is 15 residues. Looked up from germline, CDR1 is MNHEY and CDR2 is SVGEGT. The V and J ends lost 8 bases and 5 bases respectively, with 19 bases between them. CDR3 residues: CASGDPGQGHQPQHF. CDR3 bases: TGTGCCAGCGGGGACCCGGGACAAGGACATCAGCCCCAGCATTTT.

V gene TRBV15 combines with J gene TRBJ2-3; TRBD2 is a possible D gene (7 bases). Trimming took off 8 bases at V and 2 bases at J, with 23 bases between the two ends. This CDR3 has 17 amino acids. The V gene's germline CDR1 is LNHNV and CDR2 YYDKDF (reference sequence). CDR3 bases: TGTGCCACCCGGGGAGGGGGGGGACTCCTGTACACAGATACGCAGTATTTT. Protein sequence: CATRGGGGLLYTDTQYF.

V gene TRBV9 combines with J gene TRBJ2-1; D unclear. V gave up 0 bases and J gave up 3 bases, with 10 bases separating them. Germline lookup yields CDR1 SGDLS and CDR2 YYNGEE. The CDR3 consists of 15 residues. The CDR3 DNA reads TGTGCCAGCAGCGTAGAACGGGCGCTCTACAATGAGCAGTTCTTC. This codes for CASSVERALYNEQFF. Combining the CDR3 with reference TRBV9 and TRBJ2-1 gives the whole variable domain DSGVTQTPKHLITATGQRVTLRCSPRSGDLSVYWYQQSLDQGLQFLIQYYNGEERAKGNILERFSAQQFPDLHSELNLSSLELGDSALYFCASSVERALYNEQFFGPGTRLTVL.